This T cell receptor beta chain was obtained from a study of T cells after yellow fever vaccination. Findings and caveats of the study: Researchers report a weaker secondary response that nonetheless peaked faster, day 5 versus 15. Post-booster reappearance was seen for most primary-vaccination clones (96% CD4, 75% to 90% CD8).

TCRdb redid the calling of the 5' RACE reads with MiXCR, one entry per CDR3 protein. The sample contains about 240,000 distinct CDR3 sequences, around 7% of which appear only once. This clonotype was seen a handful of times. Its target is unknown. The specimen was CD4+ T cells sorted from PBMCs, collected 15 days after the yellow fever booster vaccination. The sequence came from a man aged 25-40 years who received the YFV17D yellow fever vaccine.

The CDR3 coding sequence is TGTGCCAGCACTAGTCGGGGCCAAGAGACCCAGTACTTC. Encoded protein: CASTSRGQETQYF. The chain combines TRBV7-3 with TRBJ2-5, with D perhaps TRBD2 (5 bases). Per the germline V gene, CDR1 is SGHTA and CDR2 is FQGTGA. V shed 7 bases and J shed 1 base, with 10 bases lying between them. The CDR3 contains 13 residues.